This T cell receptor beta chain was identified during a study of T cell changes during pregnancy in multiple sclerosis. Method: immunoSEQ multiplex PCR; TCRdb's copy keeps in-frame clones and lacks some. The data hold 35,000 to 45,000 clones, with about 85% observed a single time. The CDR3 sequence is 15 residues long. V lost 2 bases and J lost 6; bases outside the gene matches: 6. Germline CDR1 is MNHEY and CDR2 is SVGAGI. This sequence originates from a female donor with multiple sclerosis, enrolled in a pregnancy study. This sample comprised CD4+ T cells from peripheral blood mononuclear cells, obtained after pregnancy. The gene calls are TRBV6-5 and TRBJ2-7; 11 bases agree with TRBD2. As DNA, the CDR3 is TGTGCCAGCAGTTACGCACTAGCGGGGGTGGGCGAGCAGTACTTC. Amino acids: CASSYALAGVGEQYF.